A selection of T cell receptor beta chains follows, all from one sample in a study of human T cells and chemical hapten exposure. MiXCR, applied by TCRdb to the RACE reads, yields one record per CDR3 protein. Of 74,000 or so distinct CDR3 sequences detected, around a tenth appear once; the ten largest clones hold 1.4%. Source: whole blood, taken in connection with sensitization to the hapten diphenylcyclopropenone (DPC). The origin of the receptors is a woman aged 50 to 65 with alopecia areata. Some clones in this sample may be carry-over from other donors' samples. CDR3s include the opening cysteine and the closing phenylalanine or tryptophan. Each record gives: clone size, V gene, D gene, J gene, CDR3 DNA, CDR3 protein. A D gene is named only where the DNA matches it firmly. A row's size may be missing; if present it is once, few, many or a size class.

abundance: NA; v_gene: TRBV20-1; d_gene: TRBD1; j_gene: TRBJ2-5; CDR3nt: TGCAGTGCTAGGGCTCAGGGGGTAGAGACCCAGTACTTC; CDR3aa: CSARAQGVETQYF
abundance: few; v_gene: TRBV9; d_gene: NA; j_gene: TRBJ1-5; CDR3nt: TGTGCCAGCAGCTCTCAGGGTTTAAATCAGCCCCAGCATTTT; CDR3aa: CASSSQGLNQPQHF
abundance: many; v_gene: TRBV20-1; d_gene: NA; j_gene: TRBJ1-6; CDR3nt: TGCAGTGCCACCGGGACCGTGAATAATTCACCCCTCCACTTT; CDR3aa: CSATGTVNNSPLHF
abundance: NA; v_gene: TRBV6-1; d_gene: NA; j_gene: TRBJ1-5; CDR3nt: TGTGCCACTGGACTGACCCGCAATCAGCCCCAGCATTTT; CDR3aa: CATGLTRNQPQHF
abundance: few; v_gene: TRBV25-1; d_gene: TRBD2; j_gene: TRBJ2-7; CDR3nt: TGTGCCAGCAGTCCCCTAGCGGCCTACGAGCAGTACTTC; CDR3aa: CASSPLAAYEQYF
abundance: NA; v_gene: TRBV7-2; d_gene: NA; j_gene: TRBJ2-7; CDR3nt: TGTGCCAGCAGCCGATCCGGACGTCTAGACGAGCAGTACTTC; CDR3aa: CASSRSGRLDEQYF
abundance: NA; v_gene: TRBV29-1; d_gene: NA; j_gene: TRBJ2-6; CDR3nt: TGCAGCGCCCAGGGCTCTGGGGCCAACGTCCTGACTTTC; CDR3aa: CSAQGSGANVLTF
abundance: NA; v_gene: TRBV29-1; d_gene: TRBD1; j_gene: TRBJ1-5; CDR3nt: TGCAGCGCCCCGGACAGGGACAATCAGCCCCAGCATTTT; CDR3aa: CSAPDRDNQPQHF
abundance: few; v_gene: TRBV7-9; d_gene: TRBD1; j_gene: TRBJ2-1; CDR3nt: TGTGCCAGCAGCTTAGAAGGGACAGCCTTGTTCTTC; CDR3aa: CASSLEGTALFF
abundance: few; v_gene: TRBV7-3; d_gene: NA; j_gene: TRBJ2-1; CDR3nt: TGTGCCAGCAGCTCCCGTACGGACTCACGTTTGCAGTTCTTC; CDR3aa: CASSSRTDSRLQFF
abundance: NA; v_gene: TRBV6-1; d_gene: NA; j_gene: TRBJ2-7; CDR3nt: TGTGCCAGCAGTGGTCTTTCGGGGTTCAACGAGCAGTACTTC; CDR3aa: CASSGLSGFNEQYF
abundance: few; v_gene: TRBV12-3/TRBV12-4; d_gene: NA; j_gene: TRBJ1-1; CDR3nt: TGTGCCAGCCAAGAGGAGAGAGGGAGGGAAGCTTTCTTT; CDR3aa: CASQEERGREAFF
abundance: NA; v_gene: TRBV27; d_gene: NA; j_gene: TRBJ2-3; CDR3nt: TGTGCCAGCAGTTTAGGAGGGGGGGCTAGCGGTAGCACAGATACGCAGTATTTT; CDR3aa: CASSLGGGASGSTDTQYF
abundance: NA; v_gene: TRBV10-2; d_gene: TRBD1; j_gene: TRBJ1-1; CDR3nt: TGCGCCAGCAGAGGACAGGGGATGAGGGCTGAAGCTTTCTTT; CDR3aa: CASRGQGMRAEAFF
abundance: few; v_gene: TRBV12-3/TRBV12-4; d_gene: TRBD2; j_gene: TRBJ2-2; CDR3nt: TGTGCCAGCAGCAACGCGCTAGCGGGAGCCGCCGGGGAGCTGTTTTTT; CDR3aa: CASSNALAGAAGELFF
abundance: many; v_gene: TRBV19; d_gene: NA; j_gene: TRBJ2-2; CDR3nt: TGTGCCAGTATCCGGGGTCCAGGGAACACCGGGGAGCTGTTTTTT; CDR3aa: CASIRGPGNTGELFF
abundance: few; v_gene: TRBV20-1; d_gene: NA; j_gene: TRBJ1-6; CDR3nt: TGCAGTGCTAGAGAAAGAAATTATAATTCACCCCTCCACTTT; CDR3aa: CSARERNYNSPLHF
abundance: many; v_gene: TRBV7-2; d_gene: NA; j_gene: TRBJ2-7; CDR3nt: TGTGCCAGCAGCTTAGGGGGTATCTCCTACGAGCAGTACTTC; CDR3aa: CASSLGGISYEQYF
abundance: few; v_gene: TRBV9; d_gene: TRBD2; j_gene: TRBJ2-1; CDR3nt: TGTGCCAGCAGCTATGGACTAGCGGGAGGGCGGGGCTACAATGAGCAGTTCTTC; CDR3aa: CASSYGLAGGRGYNEQFF
abundance: many; v_gene: TRBV5-1; d_gene: NA; j_gene: TRBJ2-3; CDR3nt: TGCGCCAGCAGCTCCGGCGGCAGGGCCAGCACAGATACGCAGTATTTT; CDR3aa: CASSSGGRASTDTQYF
abundance: few; v_gene: TRBV7-2; d_gene: NA; j_gene: TRBJ2-3; CDR3nt: TGTGCCAGCAGCCATATCGCGCAGTATTTT; CDR3aa: CASSHIAQYF
abundance: few; v_gene: TRBV11-3; d_gene: NA; j_gene: TRBJ1-2; CDR3nt: TGTGCCAGCAGCCACGGACGGCTCGGCTACACCTTC; CDR3aa: CASSHGRLGYTF
abundance: few; v_gene: TRBV7-6; d_gene: TRBD1; j_gene: TRBJ1-6; CDR3nt: TGTGCCAGCAGCTTAGCCCCCCCCGTGGACAGGGGGCTAAATAATTCACCCCTCCACTTT; CDR3aa: CASSLAPPVDRGLNNSPLHF
abundance: NA; v_gene: TRBV20-1; d_gene: TRBD1; j_gene: TRBJ1-2; CDR3nt: TGCAGTGCTAGGAGGACAGGGGGCTACTATGGCTACACCTTC; CDR3aa: CSARRTGGYYGYTF
abundance: many; v_gene: TRBV12-3/TRBV12-4; d_gene: NA; j_gene: TRBJ2-1; CDR3nt: TGTGCCAGCAGTTGGTCCGCAACGTTAAACAATGAGCAGTTCTTC; CDR3aa: CASSWSATLNNEQFF
abundance: few; v_gene: TRBV29-1; d_gene: NA; j_gene: TRBJ2-5; CDR3nt: TGCAGCGTTGGACATAGCCAAGAGACCCAGTACTTC; CDR3aa: CSVGHSQETQYF
abundance: NA; v_gene: TRBV6-2/TRBV6-3; d_gene: TRBD2; j_gene: TRBJ2-4; CDR3nt: TGTGCCAGCAGTCTCGTAGCGGGAGGCAAAAACATTCAGTACTTC; CDR3aa: CASSLVAGGKNIQYF
abundance: NA; v_gene: TRBV29-1; d_gene: TRBD1; j_gene: TRBJ2-2; CDR3nt: TGCAGCGTTCCCGGACAGGGCGCCGACACCGGGGAGCTGTTTTTT; CDR3aa: CSVPGQGADTGELFF
abundance: few; v_gene: TRBV7-3; d_gene: NA; j_gene: TRBJ2-1; CDR3nt: TGTGCCAGCAGCACCACCGGGGCCGGTGAGCAGTTCTTC; CDR3aa: CASSTTGAGEQFF
abundance: NA; v_gene: TRBV29-1; d_gene: NA; j_gene: TRBJ2-1; CDR3nt: TGCAGCGTGGCAAGGACTGGAGGACATGAGCAGTTCTTC; CDR3aa: CSVARTGGHEQFF
abundance: few; v_gene: TRBV25-1; d_gene: NA; j_gene: TRBJ1-5; CDR3nt: TGTGCCAGCAGCCGGGCGAATCAGCCCCAGCATTTT; CDR3aa: CASSRANQPQHF
abundance: few; v_gene: TRBV7-2; d_gene: TRBD2; j_gene: TRBJ2-3; CDR3nt: TGTGCCAGCAGCTTAGTGGGGACTAGTGGAGATACGCAGTATTTT; CDR3aa: CASSLVGTSGDTQYF
abundance: many; v_gene: TRBV30; d_gene: NA; j_gene: TRBJ2-7; CDR3nt: TGTGCCTGGACTAGGGGTTACGAGCAGTACTTC; CDR3aa: CAWTRGYEQYF
abundance: NA; v_gene: TRBV28; d_gene: NA; j_gene: TRBJ2-3; CDR3nt: TGTGCCAGCAGTTTTTACACAGATACGCAGTATTTT; CDR3aa: CASSFYTDTQYF
abundance: few; v_gene: TRBV11-2; d_gene: NA; j_gene: TRBJ2-2; CDR3nt: TGTGCCAGCAGCTTATTCGGGGGAGGCACCGGGGAGCTGTTTTTT; CDR3aa: CASSLFGGGTGELFF
abundance: NA; v_gene: TRBV6-6; d_gene: TRBD1; j_gene: TRBJ1-1; CDR3nt: TGTGCCAGCAGAGGACAGGGGCAACAGACTGAAGCTTTCTTT; CDR3aa: CASRGQGQQTEAFF
abundance: few; v_gene: TRBV7-2; d_gene: NA; j_gene: TRBJ2-3; CDR3nt: TGTGCCAGCAGCGGTCGTTTTGCAGATACGCAGTATTTT; CDR3aa: CASSGRFADTQYF
abundance: NA; v_gene: TRBV28; d_gene: NA; j_gene: TRBJ1-2; CDR3nt: TGTGCCAGCGGTGAGGGTATTCATGGCTACACCTTC; CDR3aa: CASGEGIHGYTF
abundance: NA; v_gene: TRBV10-2; d_gene: TRBD1; j_gene: TRBJ1-1; CDR3nt: TGCGCCAGCAGGACAGGGCGAACTGAAGCTTTCTTT; CDR3aa: CASRTGRTEAFF
abundance: many; v_gene: TRBV7-7; d_gene: NA; j_gene: TRBJ2-3; CDR3nt: TGTGCTAGCAGCTTAGAACAGGGAGATACGCAGTATTTT; CDR3aa: CASSLEQGDTQYF
abundance: few; v_gene: TRBV18; d_gene: TRBD1; j_gene: TRBJ2-7; CDR3nt: TGTGCCAGCTCACCCGGGACAGGGGGCCATGGGGAGCAGTACTTC; CDR3aa: CASSPGTGGHGEQYF
abundance: few; v_gene: TRBV9; d_gene: TRBD2; j_gene: TRBJ2-2; CDR3nt: TGTGCCAGCAGCGTAGTATCAGGACTAGCGCCGAACACCGTGGAGCTGTTTTTT; CDR3aa: CASSVVSGLAPNTVELFF
abundance: NA; v_gene: TRBV29-1; d_gene: TRBD2; j_gene: TRBJ2-1; CDR3nt: TGCAGCGGGACCGGGACTAGCGGGGTGGGCTCCTACAATGAGCAGTTCTTC; CDR3aa: CSGTGTSGVGSYNEQFF
abundance: many; v_gene: TRBV28; d_gene: TRBD1; j_gene: TRBJ2-1; CDR3nt: TGTGCCAGCAGTTCCGGGACAGGGAGGAATGAGCAGTTCTTC; CDR3aa: CASSSGTGRNEQFF
abundance: few; v_gene: TRBV7-2; d_gene: TRBD1; j_gene: TRBJ2-2; CDR3nt: TGTGCCAGCAGCCGGACAGGGCGCACCGGGGAGCTGTTTTTT; CDR3aa: CASSRTGRTGELFF
abundance: medium-sized; v_gene: TRBV7-7; d_gene: TRBD2; j_gene: TRBJ2-3; CDR3nt: TGTGCTAGCAGCCTAACTAGCGGGAGGGCGGATACGCAGTATTTT; CDR3aa: CASSLTSGRADTQYF
abundance: NA; v_gene: TRBV19; d_gene: TRBD1; j_gene: TRBJ1-5; CDR3nt: TGTGCCAGCGCCTTCACAGGGGGTTTGAGCAATCAGCCCCAGCATTTT; CDR3aa: CASAFTGGLSNQPQHF
abundance: NA; v_gene: TRBV6-1; d_gene: NA; j_gene: TRBJ2-1; CDR3nt: TGTGCCAGCAGTGCCCAACCTAGCGGAGGGGGTCTGAGGGAGCAGTTCTTC; CDR3aa: CASSAQPSGGGLREQFF
abundance: many; v_gene: TRBV3-1; d_gene: NA; j_gene: TRBJ1-2; CDR3nt: TGTGCCAGCAGCCAAGAATTACAATACTATGGCTACACCTTC; CDR3aa: CASSQELQYYGYTF
abundance: NA; v_gene: TRBV14; d_gene: NA; j_gene: TRBJ2-7; CDR3nt: TGTGCCAGCAGCCAAGGATTTTGGCAGGGATGGTACGAGCAGTACTTC; CDR3aa: CASSQGFWQGWYEQYF
abundance: NA; v_gene: TRBV6-6; d_gene: NA; j_gene: TRBJ1-6; CDR3nt: TGTGCCAGCATTCCTACAGGGAAAGCGAATTCACCCCTCCACTTT; CDR3aa: CASIPTGKANSPLHF
abundance: NA; v_gene: TRBV6-1; d_gene: NA; j_gene: TRBJ2-3; CDR3nt: TGTGCCAGCAGCATGGGAGGACCCGCTTCCGATACGCAGTATTTT; CDR3aa: CASSMGGPASDTQYF
abundance: few; v_gene: TRBV18; d_gene: NA; j_gene: TRBJ2-7; CDR3nt: TGTGCCAGCTCAACCCAGACAGGAACCACCTACGAGCAGTACTTC; CDR3aa: CASSTQTGTTYEQYF